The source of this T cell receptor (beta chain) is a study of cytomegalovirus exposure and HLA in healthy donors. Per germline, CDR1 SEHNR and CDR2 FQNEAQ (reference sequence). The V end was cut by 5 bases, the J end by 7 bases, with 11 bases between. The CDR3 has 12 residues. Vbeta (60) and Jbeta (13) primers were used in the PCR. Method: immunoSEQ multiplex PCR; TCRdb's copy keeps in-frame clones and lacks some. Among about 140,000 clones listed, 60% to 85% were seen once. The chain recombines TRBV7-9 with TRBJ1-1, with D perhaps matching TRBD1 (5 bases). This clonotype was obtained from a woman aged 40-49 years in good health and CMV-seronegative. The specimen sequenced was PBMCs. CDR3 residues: CASSNPGYEAFF. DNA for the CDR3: TGTGCCAGCAGCAATCCAGGGTATGAAGCTTTCTTT.